This TCR beta chain was profiled in a study of cytomegalovirus exposure and HLA in healthy donors. Overall study: Counted in an early data release were roughly 81 million unique TCRs from HLA-typed donors. Study results and limitations: It was shown in a later analysis that HLA-associated TCR beta chains were more clonally expanded than other, equally common chains. Earlier analysis yielded a pattern in which most TCR beta V segments were productive about 87% or about 30% of the time. Cytomegalovirus association was listed for 164 TCR beta chains.

The PCR ran on 60 Vbeta and 13 Jbeta primers. Here immunoSEQ multiplex PCR was the method, and the copy in TCRdb shows in-frame clones only, minus some. The sample is made up of some 150,000 clones, and the top ten hold approximately 2% of it. As regards this clone: Its antigen is unidentified.

V dropped 5 bases and J dropped 8 bases, with 15 bases sitting between them. Looked up from germline, CDR1 is SGHTA and CDR2 is FQGNSA. This CDR3 region has 13 residues. This TCR was sampled from a young woman in good health and CMV-seronegative. The sample taken for sequencing was PBMCs. This chain uses TRBV7-2 with TRBJ1-2; a possible D gene is TRBD1 (6 bases). CDR3 in amino acids: CASSPGTTGGYTF. In DNA form, the CDR3 reads TGTGCCAGCAGCCCCGGGACAACGGGGGGCTACACCTTC.